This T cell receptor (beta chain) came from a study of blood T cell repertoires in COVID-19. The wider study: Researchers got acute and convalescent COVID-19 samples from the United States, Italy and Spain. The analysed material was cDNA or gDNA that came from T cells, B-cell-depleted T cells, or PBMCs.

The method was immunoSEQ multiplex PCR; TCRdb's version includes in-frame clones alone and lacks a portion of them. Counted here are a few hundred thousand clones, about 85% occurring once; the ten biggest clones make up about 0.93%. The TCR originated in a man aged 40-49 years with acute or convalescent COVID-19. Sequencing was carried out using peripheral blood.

The CDR3 DNA reads as TGTGCCAGCAGAGAGGGCGTTGAAGCTTTCTTT. It yields the protein CASREGVEAFF. The chain couples TRBV11-2 to TRBJ1-1; D gene uncertain. Deletions cut 6 bases from V and 7 bases from J, with 9 bases between. There are 11 residues in the CDR3. Germline CDR1 is SGHAT and CDR2 is FQNNGV.